This entry describes one T cell receptor (beta chain). The data derive from a study of blood T cell repertoires in COVID-19. In the study overall: Samples representing acute and convalescent COVID-19 were sourced from the United States, Italy and Spain.

Germline V gives CDR1 KGHDR, CDR2 SFDVKD. The CDR3 is 14 residues long. The V gene end was trimmed by 7 bases and the J gene end by 7 bases; junction bases not matched to a gene: 9. Measured with immunoSEQ multiplex PCR; TCRdb has only the in-frame clones, and not every one. The repertoire consists of hundreds of thousands of clones, with less than 90% occurring once and the leading ten covering roughly 13%. The rearrangement joins TRBV24-1 to TRBJ1-5; TRBD1 agrees at 7 bases. The receptor was isolated from a woman in her 70s with COVID-19, enrolled during active disease. The sequenced sample was peripheral blood. The CDR3 DNA reads as TGTGCCACCAGCCAAGGAGGGGGCCGACAGCCCCAGCATTTT. Protein product: CATSQGGGRQPQHF.